One sample yielded the 26 T cell receptor beta chains listed below, sequenced in a study of Ad26.COV2.S vaccination and SARS-CoV-2 variants (dated by TCRdb to 2020 to 2023). Libraries were built with the immunoSEQ multiplex PCR assay. TCRdb re-hosts the immuneACCESS table, in-frame sequences only. Its copies lack some clones; in the studies checked, an unresolved V gene accounts for under half of them, and the cause for the rest is not known. The sample yields 440,000 or so clones; about 90% were counted once. The ten most abundant clones make up 1.5% to 2% of the sample. The label giving this sample's treatment or condition can be read as: roughly 20 received Ad26.COV2.S at low or high dose, single or two shots; 5 received placebo; per-sample allocation not given. For vaccine and placebo recipients, the sequenced repertoires came from samples collected on day 63 after the first injection. This specimen was peripheral blood, taken in a trial of Ad26.COV2.S vaccine versus placebo. The origin of the receptors is a person aged 18-65 years who received the Ad26.COV2.S COVID-19 vaccine or a placebo.

The chain is built from TRBV10-3 and TRBJ2-5, with TRBD1 matching 10 bases. CDR1 and CDR2 from the germline V gene are ENHRY and SYGVKD. The V and J ends lost 0 bases and 3 bases, in that order; junction bases with no gene match: 4. The CDR3 runs to 16 residues. CDR3: CAISESGDRGEETQYF. The DNA for the CDR3 is TGTGCCATCAGTGAGTCGGGGGACAGGGGTGAAGAGACCCAGTACTTC.

V gene TRBV27 combines with J gene TRBJ1-5, with a tentative D call TRBD1 (6 bases). V dropped 4 bases and J dropped 4 bases, with 20 bases sitting between them. Per the germline V gene, CDR1 is MNHEY and CDR2 is SMNVEV (reference sequence). This CDR3 has 17 residues. The CDR3 DNA reads TGTGCCAGCAGTTCACGGACAGACTCCCTCCGTAATCAGCCCCAGCATTTT. Its protein is CASSSRTDSLRNQPQHF.

The rearrangement uses TRBV5-5 and TRBJ2-1, with 9 bases fitting TRBD1. V was pared by 3 bases and J by 4 bases, with 5 bases of the junction left unmatched. Germline CDR1 and CDR2: SGHKS and YYEKEE (reference sequence). The CDR3 totals 15 residues. The CDR3 loop is CASSSGTGPYNEQFF. CDR3 DNA sequence: TGTGCCAGCAGCTCCGGGACAGGGCCGTACAATGAGCAGTTCTTC.

The V and J genes are TRBV5-1 and TRBJ2-7, with no clear D. The CDR3 is 17 amino acids. Trimming pared 2 bases from V and 4 bases from J, leaving 22 bases between. CDR1 SGHRS and CDR2 YFSETQ come from the germline V gene. The CDR3 DNA reads TGCGCCAGCAGCTTTATCCCCGCCTCCCCAACCCCTTACGAGCAGTACTTC. Its protein is CASSFIPASPTPYEQYF.

The rearrangement links TRBV6-2 or TRBV6-3 to TRBJ2-2, with 11 nucleotides matching TRBD2. J was trimmed by 1 base and V by 4 bases; bases with no gene match: 8. Looked up from germline, CDR1 is MNHEY and CDR2 is SVGEGT. CDR3 length equals 18 residues. Here the CDR3 DNA reads TGTGCCAGCAGTTCGATACTAGCGGGGGCCTTGAACACCGGGGAGCTGTTTTTT. It specifies CASSSILAGALNTGELFF.

The chain recombines TRBV18 with TRBJ1-3; 8 bases fit TRBD1. The germline gives CDR1 KGHSH, CDR2 LQKENI. V lost 3 bases and J lost 7; bases outside the gene matches: 23. The CDR3 runs 20 residues. The CDR3 DNA reads TGTGCCAGCTCACCTCTCCTGGGACAGGTTTCTCCTTCGGCAAGGAACACCATATATTTT. It specifies CASSPLLGQVSPSARNTIYF.

This chain connects TRBV7-2 to TRBJ1-2, with D uncertain. The CDR3 has 14 residues. CDR1 and CDR2 from the germline V gene are SGHTA and FQGNSA. The ends were cut back, 1 base at V and 2 bases at J, with 8 bases in the middle. Here the CDR3 reads CASSLEVGNYGYTF. The CDR3 DNA reads as TGTGCCAGCAGCTTAGAGGTCGGAAACTATGGCTACACCTTC. The variable domain in full, completed from reference TRBV7-2 and TRBJ1-2, reads GAGVSQSPSNKVTEKGKDVELRCDPISGHTALYWYRQSLGQGLEFLIYFQGNSAPDKSGLPSDRFSAERTGGSVSTLTIQRTQQEDSAVYLCASSLEVGNYGYTFGSGTRLTVV.

A few counts support this clone. The rearrangement links TRBV7-2 to TRBJ2-7, with no clear D. The CDR3 is 14 amino acids. Germline lookup yields CDR1 SGHTA and CDR2 FQGNSA. The V gene lost 3 bases and the J gene lost 3 bases, with 12 bases spanning the gap. In DNA form, the CDR3 reads TGTGCCAGCAGCTTCGGAAAGGACCGCTACGAGCAGTACTTC. Amino acid sequence: CASSFGKDRYEQYF.

This clone was seen only once. The V and J genes are TRBV6-5 and TRBJ2-2; 9 nucleotides line up with TRBD2. Germline V gene sequence: CDR1 MNHEY, CDR2 SVGAGI. V lost 0 bases, J lost 4 bases, and 3 bases stayed unmatched. This CDR3 is built from 16 residues. The CDR3 reads CASSYSLAGPTGELFF. CDR3 bases: TGTGCCAGCAGTTACTCCCTAGCGGGGCCCACCGGGGAGCTGTTTTTT.

Remarks on this clone: The same CDR3 can be traced to other DNA sequences in this sample. V and J are TRBV19 and TRBJ2-1, with D perhaps matching TRBD2 (5 bases). Trimming cost V 1 base and J 6 bases, with 10 bases left between them. Germline V gives CDR1 LNHDA, CDR2 SQIVND (reference sequence). There are 14 residues in the CDR3. CDR3 region: CASSIAGTSNEQFF. The DNA of the CDR3 is TGTGCCAGTAGTATAGCGGGAACATCCAATGAGCAGTTCTTC. The full variable domain, rest sourced from reference TRBV19 and TRBJ2-1, is DGGITQSPKYLFRKEGQNVTLSCEQNLNHDAMYWYRQDPGQGLRLIYYSQIVNDFQKGDIAEGYSVSREKKESFPLTVTSAQKNPTAFYLCASSIAGTSNEQFFGPGTRLTVL.

The CDR3 sequence is CASSRGTGPNYGYTF. CDR3 nucleotides: TGTGCCAGTAGTAGGGGGACAGGGCCTAACTATGGCTACACCTTC. The V gene is TRBV19, the J gene TRBJ1-2; 9 positions match TRBD1. The germline V gene has CDR1 LNHDA and CDR2 SQIVND (reference sequence). V gave up 4 bases and J gave up 0 bases; unmatched junction bases: 3. This CDR3 contains 15 residues.

The CDR3 here is CASSPTGGLVNTEAFF. The DNA of the CDR3 is TGCGCCAGCAGCCCTACAGGGGGCCTCGTGAACACTGAAGCTTTCTTT. The chain is built from TRBV4-1 and TRBJ1-1, with 9 bases lining up with TRBD1. The CDR3 consists of 16 residues. J gave up 0 bases and V 4 bases, and 6 bases lay outside the gene matches. Germline V gives CDR1 MGHRA, CDR2 YSYEKL.

The chain is built from TRBV30 and TRBJ1-1; D unresolved. The CDR3 covers 14 residues. Trimming shortened V by 0 bases and J by 0 bases, and 8 bases separated the two germline ends. CDR1 GTSNPN and CDR2 SVGIG come from the germline V gene (reference sequence). CDR3 protein: CAWSVSRLNTEAFF. The DNA of the CDR3 is TGTGCCTGGAGTGTTTCCAGATTGAACACTGAAGCTTTCTTT.

This chain links TRBV14 with TRBJ1-1; D gene ambiguous. Germline CDR1 is SGHDN and CDR2 is FVKESK. The CDR3 consists of 13 residues. Trimming cost V 1 base and J 1 base, with 4 bases left between them. In nucleotides, the CDR3 is TGTGCCAGCAGCCAAGTTTCGAACACTGAAGCTTTCTTT. Protein sequence: CASSQVSNTEAFF.

V is TRBV4-3 and J is TRBJ2-7, with 7 nucleotides matching TRBD1. Germline loops: CDR1 LGHNA, CDR2 YSLEER. V lost 1 base, J lost 3 bases, and 6 bases stayed unmatched. This CDR3 comprises 15 residues. For the CDR3, the DNA is TGCGCCAGCAGCCAAGGGCGGACAGGATACTACGAGCAGTACTTC. Translating gives CASSQGRTGYYEQYF.

This rearrangement joins TRBV18 to TRBJ2-3; TRBD2 matches at 10 bases. V was clipped by 6 bases and J by 4 bases; unmatched bases: 1. The CDR3 is 13 residues long. Germline V CDR1 and CDR2: KGHSH, LQKENI. CDR3 sequence: CASSGLAADTQYF. The DNA of the CDR3 is TGTGCCAGCTCCGGACTAGCGGCAGATACGCAGTATTTT.

The CDR3 DNA reads as TGTGCCTGGAGACTGAACACTGAAGCTTTCTTT. Translating gives CAWRLNTEAFF. This chain connects TRBV30 to TRBJ1-1; no reliable D call. The V gene lost 3 bases and the J gene lost 0 bases, with 2 bases spanning the gap. This CDR3 comprises 11 residues. Germline loops: CDR1 GTSNPN, CDR2 SVGIG (reference sequence).

V gene TRBV4-3 combines with J gene TRBJ2-3; maybe TRBD2 (6 bases). Germline lookup yields CDR1 LGHNA and CDR2 YSLEER. V was trimmed by 4 bases and J by 2 bases, leaving 10 bases between them. The CDR3 length is 14 residues. The CDR3 loop reads CASSPRGLTDTQYF. The DNA for the CDR3 is TGCGCCAGCAGCCCGCGGGGTCTCACAGATACGCAGTATTTT.

CDR3 DNA: TGTGCCAGCAGGCTGGGGGTCACAGATACGCAGTATTTT. Translating it yields CASRLGVTDTQYF. J is TRBJ2-3 and V is TRBV27; D might be TRBD1 or TRBD2, each matching 5 bases. CDR1 MNHEY and CDR2 SMNVEV come from the germline V gene (reference sequence). The CDR3 sequence is 13 residues long. Trimming took 6 bases from V and 2 from J, leaving 9 bases between them.

The chain joins TRBV6-5 to TRBJ1-2, with TRBD1 matching 12 bases. Looked up from germline, CDR1 is MNHEY and CDR2 is SVGAGI. The trim removed 2 bases at V and 8 bases at J, leaving 6 bases unmatched. This CDR3 comprises 15 residues. The CDR3 spells CASSYMGQGARGYTF. For the CDR3, the DNA is TGTGCCAGCAGTTACATGGGACAGGGGGCTCGAGGCTACACCTTC.

The chain is built from TRBV19 and TRBJ1-2; D is undetermined. This CDR3 comprises 13 residues. From germline, CDR1 is LNHDA and CDR2 SQIVND (reference sequence). V gave up 7 bases and J gave up 5 bases, with 14 bases separating them. Here the CDR3 reads CASTWDPRYGYTF. CDR3 sequence (DNA): TGTGCCAGTACCTGGGATCCTCGATATGGCTACACCTTC.

This sequence joins TRBV10-2 and TRBJ2-7; TRBD1 or TRBD2 may be the D gene (5 bases each). Germline V gene lookup returns CDR1 WSHSY and CDR2 SAAADI. Trimming pared 1 base from V and 0 bases from J, leaving 16 bases between. This CDR3 comprises 17 residues. CDR3 coding DNA: TGCGCCAGCAGTGAGTTCCAATGGGACCACGTCTCCTACGAGCAGTACTTC. It translates to CASSEFQWDHVSYEQYF.

V and J are TRBV7-9 and TRBJ1-5; a possible D gene is TRBD1 (6 bases). The CDR3 totals 16 residues. The V gene's germline CDR1 is SEHNR and CDR2 FQNEAQ (reference sequence). V lost 1 base and J 1 base, leaving 11 bases between the germline ends. The DNA of the CDR3 is TGTGCCAGCAGCTTAGTAGGGGGTACGAGCAATCAGCCCCAGCATTTT. This sequence encodes CASSLVGGTSNQPQHF.

This sequence joins TRBV11-2 and TRBJ2-5; TRBD2 is a possible D gene (5 bases). V lost 5 bases, J lost 2 bases, and 18 bases lay in between. The CDR3 is 16 residues long. Per germline, CDR1 SGHAT and CDR2 FQNNGV. The CDR3 coding sequence is TGTGCCAGCAGCCTCCGGTGGAGCGGAGCTCAAGAGACCCAGTACTTC. Translated: CASSLRWSGAQETQYF.

This sequence joins TRBV6-5 and TRBJ1-5, with D hard to call. The V and J ends lost 6 bases and 2 bases respectively, with 11 bases between them. Germline values: CDR1 MNHEY, CDR2 SVGAGI. The length of the CDR3 is 14 residues. CDR3 protein: CASRGIYGNQPQHF. CDR3 bases: TGTGCCAGCAGGGGCATTTATGGCAATCAGCCCCAGCATTTT.

The J gene is TRBJ1-1, the V gene TRBV7-6, with 8 bases aligning to TRBD1. The CDR3 sequence is 14 residues long. The V gene end was trimmed by 5 bases and the J gene end by 5 bases; junction bases not matched to a gene: 7. The germline V gene has CDR1 SGHVS and CDR2 FNYEAQ. In DNA form, the CDR3 reads TGTGCCAGCAGCGCAGGACAGGGTGTTACTGAAGCTTTCTTT. Protein product: CASSAGQGVTEAFF.